One T cell receptor (beta chain) is described in this entry. The CDR3 consists of 13 residues. V lost 0 bases and J lost 7, with 8 bases in between. Per germline, CDR1 SGHRS and CDR2 YFSETQ. The data are from a study of blood T cell repertoires in COVID-19. Sequenced by immunoSEQ multiplex PCR; TCRdb stores in-frame clones only, minus some. The sample lists approximately 65,000 clones, 80% to 95% occurring once. The sequenced sample was peripheral blood. The chain joins TRBV5-1 to TRBJ2-4, with D possibly matching TRBD2 (5 bases). The receptor comes from a man aged 65-85 years with active COVID-19. CDR3 protein: CASSLAGNNIQYF. The CDR3 DNA reads TGCGCCAGCAGCTTGGCCGGGAACAACATTCAGTACTTC.